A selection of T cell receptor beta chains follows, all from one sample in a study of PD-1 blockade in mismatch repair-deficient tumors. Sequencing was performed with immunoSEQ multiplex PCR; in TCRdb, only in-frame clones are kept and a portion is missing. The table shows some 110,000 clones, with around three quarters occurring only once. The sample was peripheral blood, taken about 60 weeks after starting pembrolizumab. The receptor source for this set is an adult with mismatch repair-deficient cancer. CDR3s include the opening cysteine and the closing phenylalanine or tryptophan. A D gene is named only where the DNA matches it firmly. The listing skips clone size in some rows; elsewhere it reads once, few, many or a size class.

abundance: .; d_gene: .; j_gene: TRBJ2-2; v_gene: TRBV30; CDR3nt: TGTGCCTGGAGTACCTTGACTGGGCGCGCCGGGGAGCTGTTTTTT; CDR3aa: CAWSTLTGRAGELFF
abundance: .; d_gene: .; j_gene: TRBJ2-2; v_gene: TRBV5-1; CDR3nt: TGCGCCAGCCGAAATTTAGGGGCCGGGGAGCTGTTTTTT; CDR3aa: CASRNLGAGELFF
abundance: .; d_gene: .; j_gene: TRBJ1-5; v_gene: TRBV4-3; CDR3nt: TGCGCCAGCAGCCAAGACCTGGAGAATCAGCCCCAGCATTTT; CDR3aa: CASSQDLENQPQHF
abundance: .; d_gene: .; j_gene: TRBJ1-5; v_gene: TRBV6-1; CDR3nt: TGTGCCAGCAGGAGGGCAGCTAGCAATCAGCCCCAGCATTTT; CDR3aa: CASRRAASNQPQHF
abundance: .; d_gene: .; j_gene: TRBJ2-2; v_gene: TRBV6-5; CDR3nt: TGTGCCAGCAGTTCCCCCGGGGAGCTGTTTTTT; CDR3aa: CASSSPGELFF
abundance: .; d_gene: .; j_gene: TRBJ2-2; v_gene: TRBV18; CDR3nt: TGTGCCAGCTCACCACCAGGGACGAACACCGGGGAGCTGTTTTTT; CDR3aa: CASSPPGTNTGELFF
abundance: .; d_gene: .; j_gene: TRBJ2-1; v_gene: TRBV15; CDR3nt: TGTGCCACCAGCAGAGATCAGGGTCAGGGCAATGAGCAGTTCTTC; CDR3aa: CATSRDQGQGNEQFF
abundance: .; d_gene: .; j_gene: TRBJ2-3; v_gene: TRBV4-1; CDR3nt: TGCGCCAGCAGCCAAGAGGGGAGCCGGATCTTCGTGGATACGCAGTATTTT; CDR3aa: CASSQEGSRIFVDTQYF
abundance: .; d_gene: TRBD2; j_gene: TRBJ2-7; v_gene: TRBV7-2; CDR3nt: TGTGCCAGCAGTCCGGCGGGGGGGGGCCCCTACGAGCAGTACTTC; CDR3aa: CASSPAGGGPYEQYF
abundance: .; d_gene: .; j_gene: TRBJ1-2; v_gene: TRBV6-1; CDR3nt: TGTGCCAGCAGGGAAGACAGTAGCAGCTACTATGGCTACACCTTC; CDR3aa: CASREDSSSYYGYTF
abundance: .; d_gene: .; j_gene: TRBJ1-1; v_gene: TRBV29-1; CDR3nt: TGCAGCGCCGCGGGGAATCAGAACACTGAAGCTTTCTTT; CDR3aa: CSAAGNQNTEAFF
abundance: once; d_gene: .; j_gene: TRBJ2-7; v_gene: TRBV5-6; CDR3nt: TGTGCCAGCAGCTTGTACGAAACCTACGAGCAGTACTTC; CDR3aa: CASSLYETYEQYF
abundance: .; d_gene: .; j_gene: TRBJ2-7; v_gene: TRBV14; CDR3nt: TGTGCCAGCAGCCTGGGGAACTACGAGCAGTACTTC; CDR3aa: CASSLGNYEQYF
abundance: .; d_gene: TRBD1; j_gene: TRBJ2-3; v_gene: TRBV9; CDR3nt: TGTGCCAGCAGCCCTGGGGGACAGGGGACAGATACGCAGTATTTT; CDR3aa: CASSPGGQGTDTQYF
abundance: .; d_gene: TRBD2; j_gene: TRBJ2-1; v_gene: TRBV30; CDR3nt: TGTGCCTGGGGGACCGGATCCCCCGGGGGGGAGCAGTTCTTC; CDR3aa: CAWGTGSPGGEQFF
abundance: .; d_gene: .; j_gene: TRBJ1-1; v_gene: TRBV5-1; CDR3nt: TGCGCCAGCAGCCCCGACAGTTACACTGAAGCTTTCTTT; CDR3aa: CASSPDSYTEAFF
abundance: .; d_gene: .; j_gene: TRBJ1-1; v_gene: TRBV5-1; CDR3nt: TGCGCCAGCATGAGTGGGCAGGGGAACACTGAAGCTTTCTTT; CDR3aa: CASMSGQGNTEAFF
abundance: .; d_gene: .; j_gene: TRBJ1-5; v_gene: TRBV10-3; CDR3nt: TGTGCCATCAGTGGTAATCAGGGGCAAGATCAGCCCCAGCATTTT; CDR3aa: CAISGNQGQDQPQHF
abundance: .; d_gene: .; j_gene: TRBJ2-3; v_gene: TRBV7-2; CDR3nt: TGTGCCAGCAGCTTAGTAGGAGGAAGGGATACGCAGTATTTT; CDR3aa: CASSLVGGRDTQYF
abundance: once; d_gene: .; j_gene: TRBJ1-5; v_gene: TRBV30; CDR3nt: TGTGCCTGGAGCGAGGGGTTTAGCAATCAGCCCCAGCATTTT; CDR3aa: CAWSEGFSNQPQHF
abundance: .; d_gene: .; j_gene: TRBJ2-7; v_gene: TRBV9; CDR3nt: TGTGCCAGCAGCGTAGGCTGGGGCCAGGAAGAGCAGTACTTC; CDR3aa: CASSVGWGQEEQYF
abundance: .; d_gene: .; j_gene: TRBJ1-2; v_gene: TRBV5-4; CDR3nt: TGTGCCAGCAGATCACGGGAATCGTATGGCTACACCTTC; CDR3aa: CASRSRESYGYTF
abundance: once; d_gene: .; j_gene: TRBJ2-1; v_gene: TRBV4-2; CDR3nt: TGTGCCAGCAGCCAAAAAGCGGATAGCTCCTACAATGAGCAGTTCTTC; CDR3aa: CASSQKADSSYNEQFF
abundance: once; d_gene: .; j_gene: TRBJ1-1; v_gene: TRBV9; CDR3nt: TGTGCCAGCAGCGTAGATCACAGGGTAAATACTGAAGCTTTCTTT; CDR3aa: CASSVDHRVNTEAFF
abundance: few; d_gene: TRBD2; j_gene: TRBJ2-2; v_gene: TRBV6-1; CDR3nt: TGTGCCAGCAGTGAACAATTAGCGGGAGATACCGGGGAGCTGTTTTTT; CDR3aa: CASSEQLAGDTGELFF
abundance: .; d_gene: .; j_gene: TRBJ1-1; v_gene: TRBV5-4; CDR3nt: TGTGCCAGCAGCTCCATTTCCCGGACAGTGAACACTGAAGCTTTCTTT; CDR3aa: CASSSISRTVNTEAFF
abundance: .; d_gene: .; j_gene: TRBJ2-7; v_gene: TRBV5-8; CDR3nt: TGTGCCAGCAGCTTGATCCCGGGGGCGCCTTCCTACGAGCAGTACTTC; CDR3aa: CASSLIPGAPSYEQYF
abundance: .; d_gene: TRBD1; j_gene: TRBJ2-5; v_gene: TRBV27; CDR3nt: TGTGCCAGCAGTTCGGACAGGGGGCCGGAGACCCAGTACTTC; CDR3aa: CASSSDRGPETQYF
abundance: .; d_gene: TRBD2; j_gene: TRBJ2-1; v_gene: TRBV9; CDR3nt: TGTGCCAGCAGCGTAGCCGCGGGAGCGGGCGTAAGCTCCTACAATGAGCAGTTCTTC; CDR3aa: CASSVAAGAGVSSYNEQFF
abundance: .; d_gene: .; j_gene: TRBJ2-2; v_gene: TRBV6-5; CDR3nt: TGTGCCAGCAGTTATTTCTTGGCGGGTAACACCGGGGAGCTGTTTTTT; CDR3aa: CASSYFLAGNTGELFF
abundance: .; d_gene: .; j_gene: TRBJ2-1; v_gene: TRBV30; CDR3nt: TGTGCCTGGGGGAGTACCTACAATGAGCAGTTCTTC; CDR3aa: CAWGSTYNEQFF
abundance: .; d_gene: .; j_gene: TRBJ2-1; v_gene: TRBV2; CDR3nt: TGTGCCAGCAGTGAAGGTGGGGGGTCCTACAATGAGCAGTTCTTC; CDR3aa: CASSEGGGSYNEQFF
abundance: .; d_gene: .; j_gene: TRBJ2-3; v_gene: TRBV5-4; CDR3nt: TGTGCCAGCAGCTTGCCAACAGATACGCAGTATTTT; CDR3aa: CASSLPTDTQYF
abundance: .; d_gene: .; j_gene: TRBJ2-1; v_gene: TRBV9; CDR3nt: TGTGCCAGCAGCGTAGCCAATGAGCAGTTCTTC; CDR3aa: CASSVANEQFF
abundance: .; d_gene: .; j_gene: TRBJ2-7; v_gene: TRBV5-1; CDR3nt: TGCGCCAGCAGCCCCGGGACATTCTTTGTAGGCTACGAGCAGTACTTC; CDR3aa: CASSPGTFFVGYEQYF
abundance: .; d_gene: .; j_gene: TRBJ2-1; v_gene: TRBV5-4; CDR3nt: TGTGCCAGCAGCTTGGGGACTATCTCCTACAATGAGCAGTTCTTC; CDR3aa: CASSLGTISYNEQFF
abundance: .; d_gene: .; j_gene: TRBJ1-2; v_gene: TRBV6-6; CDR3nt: TGTGCCAGCAGTCCCAACTGGAACTCCGGGCGGTATGGCTACACCTTC; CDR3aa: CASSPNWNSGRYGYTF
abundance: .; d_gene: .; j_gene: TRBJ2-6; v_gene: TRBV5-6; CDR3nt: TGTGCCAGCAGCTTGAATACCTGGATCTCTGGGGCCAACGTCCTGACTTTC; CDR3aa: CASSLNTWISGANVLTF
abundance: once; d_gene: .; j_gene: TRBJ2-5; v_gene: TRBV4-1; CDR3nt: TGCGCCAGCCGGGATGAAGGAAGCCAAGAGACCCAGTACTTC; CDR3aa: CASRDEGSQETQYF
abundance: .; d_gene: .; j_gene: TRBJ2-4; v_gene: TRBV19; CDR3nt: TGTGCCAGTAGTATAGAGAACAGTGCAGTGGACATTCAGTACTTC; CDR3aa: CASSIENSAVDIQYF
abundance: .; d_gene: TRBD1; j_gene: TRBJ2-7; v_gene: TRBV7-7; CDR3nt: TGTGCTAGCAGTCAAAGACAGGGGGCGGCCTACGAGCAGTACTTC; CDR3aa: CASSQRQGAAYEQYF
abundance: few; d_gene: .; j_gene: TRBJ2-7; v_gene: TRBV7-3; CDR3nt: TGTGCCAGCAGCTCTTCCAGGACCGACTACGAGCAGTACTTC; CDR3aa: CASSSSRTDYEQYF
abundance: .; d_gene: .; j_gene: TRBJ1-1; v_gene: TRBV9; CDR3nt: TGTGCCAGCAGCGTAGAGTCCAGGACTGAAGCTTTCTTT; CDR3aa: CASSVESRTEAFF
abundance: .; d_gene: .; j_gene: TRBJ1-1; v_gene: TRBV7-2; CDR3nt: TGTGCCAGCAGCTTAGCGGCAGGGGACTTGCGTACTGAAGCTTTCTTT; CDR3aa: CASSLAAGDLRTEAFF
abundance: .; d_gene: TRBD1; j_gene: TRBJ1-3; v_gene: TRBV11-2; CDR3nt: TGTGCCAGCAGCTTAATCACCGTCACAGGGGTGGTCTCTGGAAACACCATATATTTT; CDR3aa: CASSLITVTGVVSGNTIYF
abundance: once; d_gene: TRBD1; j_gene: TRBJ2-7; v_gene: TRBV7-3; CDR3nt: TGTGCCAGCAGCAGGACAGGGGGTTCCGAGCAGTACTTC; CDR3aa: CASSRTGGSEQYF
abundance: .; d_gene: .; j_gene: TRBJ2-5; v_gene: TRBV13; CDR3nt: TGTGCCAGCAGCTCAGAACAAGAGACCCAGTACTTC; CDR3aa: CASSSEQETQYF
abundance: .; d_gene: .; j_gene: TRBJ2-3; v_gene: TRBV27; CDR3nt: TGTGCCAGCACCTCTATTAGCGACCCTAGCACAGATACGCAGTATTTT; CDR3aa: CASTSISDPSTDTQYF
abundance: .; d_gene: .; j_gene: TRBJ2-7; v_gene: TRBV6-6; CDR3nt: TGTGCCAGCAGCAAGCCGGGACGGGCCGACCACGAGCAGTACTTC; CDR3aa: CASSKPGRADHEQYF
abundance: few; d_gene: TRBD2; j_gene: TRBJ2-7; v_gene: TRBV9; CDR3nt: TGTGCCAGCAGCGTAGATCTAGCGGGGTACGAGCAGTACTTC; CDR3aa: CASSVDLAGYEQYF
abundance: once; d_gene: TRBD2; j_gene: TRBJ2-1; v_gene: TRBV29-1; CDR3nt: TGCAGCGCGGGAGGAGGGGTTGGTTACAATGAGCAGTTCTTC; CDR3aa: CSAGGGVGYNEQFF
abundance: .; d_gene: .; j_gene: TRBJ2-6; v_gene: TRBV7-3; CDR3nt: TGTGCCAGCAGCTTAGAGGGGATAGGGGGCTCTGGGGCCAACGTCCTGACTTTC; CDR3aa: CASSLEGIGGSGANVLTF